This T cell receptor (beta chain) was identified in a study of blood T cell repertoires in COVID-19. The CDR3 has 13 residues. Trimming pared 4 bases from V and 5 bases from J, leaving 11 bases between. Per germline, CDR1 SEHNR and CDR2 FQNEAQ (reference sequence). Original data processing: Estimation of nucleated cell counts relied on the amplification of reference gene primers. Measured with immunoSEQ multiplex PCR; TCRdb has only the in-frame clones, and not every one. That table supplies the V and J calls and clone size; D and trimming were determined from the DNA. This table holds 130,000 or so clones, roughly 84% found once.

The clonotype was recovered from a man between 60 and 70 years old with acute or convalescent COVID-19. The chain joins TRBV7-9 to TRBJ1-1, with D possibly being TRBD1 (5 bases). Sequencing was performed on peripheral blood. This chain's CDR3 is CASSSIQGTEAFF. In DNA, the CDR3 is TGTGCCAGCAGCTCCATTCAGGGAACTGAAGCTTTCTTT. Complete variable domain (other parts from reference TRBV7-9 and TRBJ1-1): DTGVSQNPRHKITKRGQNVTFRCDPISEHNRLYWYRQTLGQGPEFLTYFQNEAQLEKSRLLSDRFSAERPKGSFSTLEIQRTEQGDSAMYLCASSSIQGTEAFFGQGTRLTVV.